This T cell receptor beta chain was captured by sequencing in a study of PD-L1 blockade in urothelial cancer. Method: immunoSEQ multiplex PCR; TCRdb's copy keeps in-frame clones and lacks some. The sample shows more than 65,000 clones, 87% of them seen only once. This clone was detected once. The CDR3 sequence is 13 residues long. CDR1 SGHTA and CDR2 FQGTGA come from the germline V gene. With 3 bases removed from V and 5 bases from J, the gap between germline ends came to 9 bases. The V and J genes are TRBV7-3 and TRBJ2-3; possible D gene TRBD2, 6 bases. The specimen was PBMCs, collected around atezolizumab (anti-PD-L1) treatment. The origin of this receptor is a woman between 70 and 85 years old with urothelial cancer. The chain's CDR3 is CASSFGREDTQYF. The CDR3 nucleotides read TGTGCCAGCAGCTTTGGGCGGGAAGATACGCAGTATTTT.